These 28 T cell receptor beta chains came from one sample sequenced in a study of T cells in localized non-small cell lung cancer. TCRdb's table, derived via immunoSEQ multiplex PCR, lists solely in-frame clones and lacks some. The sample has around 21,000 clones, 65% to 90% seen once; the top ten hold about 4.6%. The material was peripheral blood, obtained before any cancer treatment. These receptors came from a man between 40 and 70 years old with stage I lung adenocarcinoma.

CDR3 nucleotide sequence: TGTGCCAGCAGTTCTTTGACTAGCGGGGGGTACGAGCAGTACTTC. Its protein product is CASSSLTSGGYEQYF. The chain recombines TRBV28 with TRBJ2-7; the match to TRBD2 covers 13 bases. Germline CDR1 is MDHEN and CDR2 is SYDVKM. CDR3 length: 15 amino acids. The V and J ends lost 4 bases and 4 bases, in that order; junction bases with no gene match: 4.

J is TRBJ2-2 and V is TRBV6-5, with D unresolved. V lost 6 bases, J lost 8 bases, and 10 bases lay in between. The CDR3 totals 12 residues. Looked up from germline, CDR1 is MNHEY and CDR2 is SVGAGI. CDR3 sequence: CASREWEGELFF. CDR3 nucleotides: TGTGCCAGCAGGGAGTGGGAAGGGGAGCTGTTTTTT.

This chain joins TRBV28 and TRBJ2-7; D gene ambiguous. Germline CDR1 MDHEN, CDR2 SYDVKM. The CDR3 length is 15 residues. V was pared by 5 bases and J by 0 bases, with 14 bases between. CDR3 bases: TGTGCCAGCAGTCCCCCCACCGTCAGCTCCTACGAGCAGTACTTC. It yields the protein CASSPPTVSSYEQYF.

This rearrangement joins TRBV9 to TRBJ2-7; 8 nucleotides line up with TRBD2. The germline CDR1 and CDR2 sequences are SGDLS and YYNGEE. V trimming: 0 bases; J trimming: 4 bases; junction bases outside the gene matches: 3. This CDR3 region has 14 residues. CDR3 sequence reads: CASSVGSGVYEQYF. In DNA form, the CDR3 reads TGTGCCAGCAGCGTAGGTAGCGGGGTGTACGAGCAGTACTTC.

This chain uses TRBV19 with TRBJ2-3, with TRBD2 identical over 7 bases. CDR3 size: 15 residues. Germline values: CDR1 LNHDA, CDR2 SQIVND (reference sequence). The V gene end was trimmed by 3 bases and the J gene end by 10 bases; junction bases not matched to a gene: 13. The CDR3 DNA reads TGTGCCAGTAGTATCGGGGGGACCGGGCGGGATTCGCAGTATTTT. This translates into CASSIGGTGRDSQYF.

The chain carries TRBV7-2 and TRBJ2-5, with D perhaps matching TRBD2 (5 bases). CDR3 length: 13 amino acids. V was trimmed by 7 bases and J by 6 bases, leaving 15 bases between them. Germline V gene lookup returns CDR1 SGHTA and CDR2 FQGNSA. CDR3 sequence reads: CASTETNEKTQYF. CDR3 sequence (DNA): TGTGCCAGCACTGAGACTAACGAGAAGACCCAGTACTTC. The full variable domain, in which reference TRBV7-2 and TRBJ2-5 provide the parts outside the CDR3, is GAGVSQSPSNKVTEKGKDVELRCDPISGHTALYWYRQSLGQGLEFLIYFQGNSAPDKSGLPSDRFSAERTGGSVSTLTIQRTQQEDSAVYLCASTETNEKTQYFGPGTRLLVL.

The CDR3 sequence is CASSKAPDRREQYF. The CDR3 DNA is TGTGCCAGCAGCAAAGCCCCGGACAGGAGAGAGCAGTACTTC. V is TRBV21-1 and J is TRBJ2-7; TRBD1, the table's D call, lacks a check against the DNA. TRBV21-1 is shown as a pseudogene. This CDR3 has 14 residues.

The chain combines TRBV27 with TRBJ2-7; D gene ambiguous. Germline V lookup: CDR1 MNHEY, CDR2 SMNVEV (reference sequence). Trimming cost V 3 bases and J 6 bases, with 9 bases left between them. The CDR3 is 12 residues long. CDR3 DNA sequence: TGTGCCAGCAGTTTCCCGGGTGGCGAGCAGTACTTC. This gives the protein CASSFPGGEQYF.

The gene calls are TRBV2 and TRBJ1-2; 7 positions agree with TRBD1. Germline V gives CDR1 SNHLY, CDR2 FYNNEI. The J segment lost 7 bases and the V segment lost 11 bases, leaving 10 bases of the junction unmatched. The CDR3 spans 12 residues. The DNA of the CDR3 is TGTGCCCCTCGAGAGGGGGCGTTTGGCTACACCTTC. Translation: CAPREGAFGYTF.

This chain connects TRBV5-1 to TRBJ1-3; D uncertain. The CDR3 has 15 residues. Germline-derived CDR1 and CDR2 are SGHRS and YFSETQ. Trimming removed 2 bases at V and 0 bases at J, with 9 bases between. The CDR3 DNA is TGCGCCAGCAGCTTTTACGGGAGCTCTGGAAACACCATATATTTT. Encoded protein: CASSFYGSSGNTIYF.

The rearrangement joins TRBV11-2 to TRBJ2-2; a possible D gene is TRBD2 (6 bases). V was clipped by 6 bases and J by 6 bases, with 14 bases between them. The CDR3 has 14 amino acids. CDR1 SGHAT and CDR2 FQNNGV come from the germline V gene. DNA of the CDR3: TGTGCCAGCAGTATCGGGGGTAGGGCCGGGGAGCTGTTTTTT. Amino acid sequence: CASSIGGRAGELFF. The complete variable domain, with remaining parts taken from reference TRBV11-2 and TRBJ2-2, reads EAGVAQSPRYKIIEKRQSVAFWCNPISGHATLYWYQQILGQGPKLLIQFQNNGVVDDSQLPKDRFSAERLKGVDSTLKIQPAKLEDSAVYLCASSIGGRAGELFFGEGSRLTVL.

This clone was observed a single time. The CDR3 sequence: CASSLKFSLPSTDTQYF. The CDR3 DNA reads as TGTGCCAGCAGCTTAAAATTCAGCCTACCAAGCACAGATACGCAGTATTTT. This chain joins TRBV5-5 and TRBJ2-3; D uncertain. This CDR3 region has 17 residues. Per the germline V gene, CDR1 is SGHKS and CDR2 is YYEKEE (reference sequence). Trimming left V 2 bases short and J 0 bases short, with 16 bases between.

The CDR3 spells CASSGAEGGSNEKLFF. The CDR3 nucleotides read TGTGCCAGCAGTGGCGCGGAGGGAGGATCTAATGAAAAACTGTTTTTT. V gene TRBV6-1 combines with J gene TRBJ1-4; no firm D call. This CDR3 is built from 16 residues. CDR1 is MNHNS, CDR2 SASEGT, per germline. Trimming removed 4 bases from V and 3 bases from J, with 15 bases in between.

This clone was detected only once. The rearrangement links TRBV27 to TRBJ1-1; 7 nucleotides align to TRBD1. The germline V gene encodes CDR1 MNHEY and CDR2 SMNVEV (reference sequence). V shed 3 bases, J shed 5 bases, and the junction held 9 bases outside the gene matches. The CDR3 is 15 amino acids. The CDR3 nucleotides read TGTGCCAGCAGTTTTATTGACAGGGAGGGGACTGAAGCTTTCTTT. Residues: CASSFIDREGTEAFF.

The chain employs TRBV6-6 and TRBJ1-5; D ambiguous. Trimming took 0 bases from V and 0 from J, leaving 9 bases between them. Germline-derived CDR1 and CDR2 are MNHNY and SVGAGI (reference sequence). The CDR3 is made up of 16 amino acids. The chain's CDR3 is CASSYSYSNSNQPQHF. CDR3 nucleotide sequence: TGTGCCAGCAGTTACTCTTACAGCAATAGCAATCAGCCCCAGCATTTT.

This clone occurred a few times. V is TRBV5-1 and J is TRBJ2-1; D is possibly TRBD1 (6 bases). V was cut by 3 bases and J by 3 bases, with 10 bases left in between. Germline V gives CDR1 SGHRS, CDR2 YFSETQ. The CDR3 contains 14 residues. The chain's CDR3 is CASSWGQDYNEQFF. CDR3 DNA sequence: TGCGCCAGCAGCTGGGGGCAAGACTACAATGAGCAGTTCTTC.

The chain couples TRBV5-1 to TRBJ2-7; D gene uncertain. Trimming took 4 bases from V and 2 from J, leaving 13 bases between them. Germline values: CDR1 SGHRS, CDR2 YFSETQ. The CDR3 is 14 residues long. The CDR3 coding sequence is TGCGCCAGCAGCGCGGAAGGGCCCACCTACGAGCAGTACTTC. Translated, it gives CASSAEGPTYEQYF. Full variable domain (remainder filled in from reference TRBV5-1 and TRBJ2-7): KAGVTQTPRYLIKTRGQQVTLSCSPISGHRSVSWYQQTPGQGLQFLFEYFSETQRNKGNFPGRFSGRQFSNSRSEMNVSTLELGDSALYLCASSAEGPTYEQYFGPGTRLTVT.

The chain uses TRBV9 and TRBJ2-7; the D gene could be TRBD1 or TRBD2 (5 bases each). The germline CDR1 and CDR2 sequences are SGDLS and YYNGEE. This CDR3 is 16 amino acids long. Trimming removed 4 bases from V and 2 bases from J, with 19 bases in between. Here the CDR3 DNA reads TGTGCCAGCAGCCCTCAGGGATCCCCCGGGACCTACGAGCAGTACTTC. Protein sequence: CASSPQGSPGTYEQYF.

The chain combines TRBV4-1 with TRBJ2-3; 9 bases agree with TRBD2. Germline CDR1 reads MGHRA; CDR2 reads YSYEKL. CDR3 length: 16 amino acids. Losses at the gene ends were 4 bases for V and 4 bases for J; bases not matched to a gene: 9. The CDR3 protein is CASSPGGAGGADTQYF. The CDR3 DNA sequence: TGCGCCAGCAGCCCCGGCGGAGCGGGGGGCGCAGATACGCAGTATTTT.

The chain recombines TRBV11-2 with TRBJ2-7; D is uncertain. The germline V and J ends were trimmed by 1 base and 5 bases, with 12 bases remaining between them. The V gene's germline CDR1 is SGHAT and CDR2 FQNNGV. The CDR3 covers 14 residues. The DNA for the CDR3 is TGTGCCAGCAGCTTAGGGGGTCTTCAGAACGAGCAGTACTTC. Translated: CASSLGGLQNEQYF.

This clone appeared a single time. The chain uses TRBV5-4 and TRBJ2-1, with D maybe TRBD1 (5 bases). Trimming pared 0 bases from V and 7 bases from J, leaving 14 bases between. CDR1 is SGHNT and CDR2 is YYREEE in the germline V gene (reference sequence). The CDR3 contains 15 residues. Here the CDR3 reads CASSLVGLMINEQFF. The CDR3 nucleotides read TGTGCCAGCAGCTTGGTGGGGCTAATGATAAATGAGCAGTTCTTC. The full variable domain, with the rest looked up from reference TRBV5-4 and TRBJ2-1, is ETGVTQSPTHLIKTRGQQVTLRCSSQSGHNTVSWYQQALGQGPQFIFQYYREEENGRGNFPPRFSGLQFPNYSSELNVNALELDDSALYLCASSLVGLMINEQFFGPGTRLTVL.

The CDR3 DNA is TGTGCCAGCAGCTTTGGACAGGCCTACGAGCAGTACTTC. Residues: CASSFGQAYEQYF. This chain connects TRBV5-6 to TRBJ2-7; 7 bases map to TRBD1. Germline V gives CDR1 SGHDT, CDR2 YYEEEE. V was clipped by 2 bases and J by 2 bases; unmatched bases: 1. CDR3 length equals 13 residues.

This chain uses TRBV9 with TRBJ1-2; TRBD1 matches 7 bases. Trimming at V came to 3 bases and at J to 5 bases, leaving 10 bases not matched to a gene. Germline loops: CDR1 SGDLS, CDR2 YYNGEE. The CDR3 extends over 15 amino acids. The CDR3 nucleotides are TGTGCCAGCAGCGCTCGACAGGGAGGAGTTTATGGCTACACCTTC. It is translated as CASSARQGGVYGYTF.

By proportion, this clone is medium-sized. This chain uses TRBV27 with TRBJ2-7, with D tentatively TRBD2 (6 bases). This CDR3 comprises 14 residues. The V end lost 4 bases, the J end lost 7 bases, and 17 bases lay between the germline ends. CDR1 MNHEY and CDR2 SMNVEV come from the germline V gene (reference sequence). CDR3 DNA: TGTGCCAGCAGTTGGGGGGACGTGGAGGGAGAGCAGTACTTC. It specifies CASSWGDVEGEQYF.

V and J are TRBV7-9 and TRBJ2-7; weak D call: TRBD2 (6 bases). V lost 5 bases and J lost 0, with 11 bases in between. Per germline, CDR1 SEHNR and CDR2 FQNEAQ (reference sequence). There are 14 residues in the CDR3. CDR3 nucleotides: TGTGCCAGCAGCCCTGGGGGAGGCTCCTACGAGCAGTACTTC. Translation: CASSPGGGSYEQYF.

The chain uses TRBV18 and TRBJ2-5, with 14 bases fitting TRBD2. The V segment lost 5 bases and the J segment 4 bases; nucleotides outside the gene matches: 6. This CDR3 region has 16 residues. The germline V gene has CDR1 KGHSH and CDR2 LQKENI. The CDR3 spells CASSETSGRARETQYF. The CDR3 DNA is TGTGCCAGCTCAGAGACTAGCGGGAGGGCCAGAGAGACCCAGTACTTC.

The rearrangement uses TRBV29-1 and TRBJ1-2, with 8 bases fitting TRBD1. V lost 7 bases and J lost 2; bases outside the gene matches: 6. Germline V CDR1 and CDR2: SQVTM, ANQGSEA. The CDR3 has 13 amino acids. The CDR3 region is CSALPGGNYGYTF. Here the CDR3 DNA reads TGCAGCGCCTTACCAGGGGGCAACTATGGCTACACCTTC. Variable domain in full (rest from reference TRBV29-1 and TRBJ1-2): SAVISQKPSRDICQRGTSLTIQCQVDSQVTMMFWYRQQPGQSLTLIATANQGSEATYESGFVIDKFPISRPNLTFSTLTVSNMSPEDSSIYLCSALPGGNYGYTFGSGTRLTVV.

Here the CDR3 DNA reads TGTGCCAGCAGTTTAGGATCCCCAGGTAACCAAGAGACCCAGTACTTC. Protein sequence: CASSLGSPGNQETQYF. The chain joins TRBV28 to TRBJ2-5; D not certain. The CDR3 sequence is 16 residues long. CDR1 and CDR2 from the germline V gene are MDHEN and SYDVKM. The ends were cut back, 2 bases at V and 0 bases at J, with 13 bases in the middle.